The 17 T cell receptor beta chains listed next were all sequenced from one sample in a study of human T cells and chemical hapten exposure (dated by TCRdb to the early 2020s). Libraries were built with RACE. This sample was sequenced with a NextSeq 500. TCRdb reanalyzed the raw reads on its own, using fastp at Q25 for trimming and MiXCR for clone calling, and kept in-frame beta chains. Merged by CDR3 protein, the rows form single entries marked with the most common genes and DNA. This sample gives 150,000 to 200,000 distinct CDR3 sequences in total; 14% of them show up just once. Jointly, the top ten make up 1.7% of the sample. The time point label here, explained by the study, means: patch test 1, 2 weeks after DPC sensitization. The sample's treatment or condition label, in plain terms: therapeutic diphenylcyclopropenone sensitization with weekly scalp DPC. Sequenced material: whole blood, taken in connection with sensitization to the hapten diphenylcyclopropenone (DPC). Source of these receptors: a woman under 40 with alopecia areata. Some clones in this sample may be carry-over from other donors' samples.

This clonotype was recorded a few times. The chain joins TRBV5-1 to TRBJ1-2; D not certain. The V end was cut by 0 bases, the J end by 2 bases, with 11 bases between. Germline CDR1 and CDR2: SGHRS and YFSETQ. CDR3 length: 15 residues. In nucleotides, the CDR3 is TGCGCCAGCAGCTTGGGGAACGGCAGGAACTATGGCTACACCTTC. It yields the protein CASSLGNGRNYGYTF.

In its sample, this clonotype was seen many times. The V and J genes are TRBV6-1 and TRBJ2-2, with TRBD1 matching 7 bases. Germline trimming cut 7 bases from V and 6 bases from J; bases unmatched to any gene: 5. Germline values: CDR1 MNHNS, CDR2 SASEGT. The CDR3 consists of 13 residues. The CDR3 DNA sequence: TGTGCCAGCAACAACAGGGGACCCGGGGAGCTGTTTTTT. As protein: CASNNRGPGELFF.

The chain has TRBV6-2 or TRBV6-3 and TRBJ2-2; D gene ambiguous. The CDR3 runs 16 residues. Germline V lookup: CDR1 MNHEY, CDR2 SVGEGT. Deletions cut 4 bases from V and 2 bases from J, with 14 bases between. The CDR3 nucleotides read TGTGCCAGCAGTTTCGACCGTAGCAGTAACACCGGGGAGCTGTTTTTT. Protein product: CASSFDRSSNTGELFF.

This rearrangement joins TRBV2 to TRBJ2-1; D is undetermined. CDR3 length: 12 amino acids. Looked up from germline, CDR1 is SNHLY and CDR2 is FYNNEI. Trimming removed 6 bases from V and 8 bases from J, with 11 bases in between. The CDR3 sequence is CASRLTVDEQFF. The CDR3 DNA is TGTGCCAGCAGGCTTACAGTAGATGAGCAGTTCTTC.

V usage is TRBV6-2 or TRBV6-3 and J usage is TRBJ2-2; weak D call: TRBD1 (5 bases). The V gene's germline CDR1 is MNHEY and CDR2 SVGEGT. Deletions cut 6 bases from V and 4 bases from J, with 12 bases between. The CDR3 sequence is 14 residues long. Here the CDR3 reads CASRPRQTTGELFF. Here the CDR3 DNA reads TGTGCCAGCAGACCCCGACAGACCACCGGGGAGCTGTTTTTT.

The V call is TRBV20-1, the J call TRBJ2-5; a possible D gene is TRBD1 (5 bases). The CDR3 covers 11 residues. V lost 6 bases, J lost 4 bases, and 9 bases lay in between. Germline CDR1 reads DFQATT; CDR2 reads SNEGSKA (reference sequence). The CDR3 coding sequence is TGCAGTGCGGGGCCGGCAGAGACCCAGTACTTC. Translating gives CSAGPAETQYF.

In its sample, this clonotype was seen many times. The J gene is TRBJ1-1, the V gene TRBV10-3, with TRBD1 as a possible D gene (6 bases). Per the germline V gene, CDR1 is ENHRY and CDR2 is SYGVKD. With 4 bases removed from V and 3 bases from J, the gap between germline ends came to 15 bases. This CDR3 is built from 15 residues. DNA for the CDR3: TGTGCCATCAGTGGATCCACAGGGAGGGACACTGAAGCTTTCTTT. This sequence encodes CAISGSTGRDTEAFF.

The chain combines TRBV6-2 or TRBV6-3 with TRBJ2-4; 8 positions agree with TRBD1. V shed 8 bases and J 8 bases; nucleotides not matched to a gene: 11. Germline loops: CDR1 MNHEY, CDR2 SVGEGT. The CDR3 runs to 14 residues. The chain's CDR3 is CASHKGGQVDIQYF. In DNA form, the CDR3 reads TGTGCCAGCCACAAAGGGGGACAGGTTGACATTCAGTACTTC.

V usage is TRBV7-2 and J usage is TRBJ2-5; D unclear. The germline V gene has CDR1 SGHTA and CDR2 FQGNSA. V was trimmed by 6 bases and J by 2 bases, leaving 16 bases between them. The CDR3 length is 15 residues. The chain's CDR3 is CASSPPLRRQETQYF. CDR3 nucleotide sequence: TGTGCCAGCAGTCCCCCCTTACGGAGACAAGAGACCCAGTACTTC.

The chain uses TRBV20-1 and TRBJ2-1; the match to TRBD1 covers 9 bases. This CDR3 spans 14 amino acids. The germline gives CDR1 DFQATT, CDR2 SNEGSKA (reference sequence). After removal of 6 bases from V and 7 bases from J, the junction contained 10 bases not matched to a gene. CDR3 in DNA: TGCAGTGCGCCCGAGAGACAGGGGGTGAATGAGCAGTTCTTC. This codes for CSAPERQGVNEQFF.

This chain links TRBV7-2 with TRBJ1-1, with TRBD1 matching over 7 bases. Looked up from germline, CDR1 is SGHTA and CDR2 is FQGNSA. The CDR3 length is 14 residues. Trimming cost V 5 bases and J 1 base; bases outside gene matches: 4. In DNA form, the CDR3 reads TGTGCCAGCAGCACGGGACAGAGGAACACTGAAGCTTTCTTT. This encodes CASSTGQRNTEAFF.

For the CDR3, the DNA is TGTGCCAGCAGTTACTCCTGGCGGGGGGCCCCTTTTGAGCAGTTCTTC. Protein: CASSYSWRGAPFEQFF. The chain couples TRBV6-2 or TRBV6-3 to TRBJ2-1, with TRBD2 matching over 8 bases. J gave up 9 bases and V 0 bases, and 10 bases lay outside the gene matches. CDR1 is MNHEY, CDR2 SVGEGT, per germline. This CDR3 contains 16 residues.

This clonotype was counted a few times. The CDR3 DNA sequence: TGTGCCAGCAGTCATAGGACAGGGACGGCGACCCAGTACTTC. Protein: CASSHRTGTATQYF. This sequence joins TRBV12-3 or TRBV12-4 and TRBJ2-5; 8 nucleotides align to TRBD1. V lost 5 bases to trimming and J lost 7 bases; unmatched junction nucleotides: 9. The CDR3 runs 14 residues.

This clonotype was observed a few times. The chain carries TRBV28 and TRBJ2-2, with 13 bases aligning to TRBD2. Germline V gene lookup returns CDR1 MDHEN and CDR2 SYDVKM. The CDR3 runs 17 residues. After removal of 5 bases from V and 5 bases from J, the junction contained 8 bases not matched to a gene. DNA for the CDR3: TGTGCCAGCAGTCCAATAGGGACTAGCGGGATAACCGGGGAGCTGTTTTTT. It translates to CASSPIGTSGITGELFF.

This rearrangement joins TRBV20-1 to TRBJ2-2; the match to TRBD1 covers 11 bases. From germline, CDR1 is DFQATT and CDR2 SNEGSKA (reference sequence). The CDR3 length is 16 residues. J was trimmed by 3 bases and V by 1 base; bases with no gene match: 4. CDR3: CSARGPGQGDTGELFF. CDR3 nucleotide sequence: TGCAGTGCTAGAGGTCCGGGACAGGGGGACACCGGGGAGCTGTTTTTT.

The chain recombines TRBV10-3 with TRBJ2-1; D call uncertain. The CDR3 contains 14 residues. The V end was cut by 8 bases, the J end by 8 bases, with 19 bases between. Germline-derived CDR1 and CDR2 are ENHRY and SYGVKD. DNA of the CDR3: TGTGCCATCTCCAGTTCTCACGATTCAGATGAGCAGTTCTTC. This translates into CAISSSHDSDEQFF.

The J gene is TRBJ1-4, the V gene TRBV5-1; D might be TRBD1 (5 bases). CDR1 is SGHRS, CDR2 YFSETQ, per germline. Trimming pared 0 bases from V and 6 bases from J, leaving 15 bases between. This CDR3 is 16 amino acids long. The CDR3 DNA follows: TGCGCCAGCAGCTTGGGGACCCCGGGGGACGATGAAAAACTGTTTTTT. Translation: CASSLGTPGDDEKLFF.